This TCR beta chain was recorded in a study of cytomegalovirus exposure and HLA in healthy donors. On the study more broadly: The 100 to 150 validation repertoires and the 666 first-cohort repertoires shared a platform, a later analysis reported.

The donors were in the approximately 130-subject validation cohort, distinct from the 666-subject first cohort. The CDR3 runs to 18 residues. V lost 2 bases to trimming and J lost 7 bases; unmatched junction nucleotides: 19. Germline V gives CDR1 SGHNT, CDR2 YYREEE (reference sequence). Repertoires were generated with immunoSEQ multiplex PCR, while TCRdb's copy carries only in-frame clones and drops some. The sample shows some 74,000 clones, 80% to 95% of them seen only once. As regards this clone: Its antigen is as yet unknown.

Study-level points and caveats: In vitro checks showed that a few CMV-associated chains really do target CMV antigens. TCR clusters originating in the first cohort tended to co-occur in the roughly 120 validation repertoires, according to a later analysis.

Sequencing was performed on PBMCs. V usage is TRBV5-4 and J usage is TRBJ2-7; the match to TRBD2 covers 9 bases. The source of this sequence is a woman between 25 and 40 years old in good health and CMV-seronegative. CDR3 sequence reads: CASSFRGGSGRGPGEQYF. CDR3 nucleotides: TGTGCCAGCAGCTTCCGAGGTGGTAGCGGGAGAGGGCCAGGGGAGCAGTACTTC.